This passage covers 29 T cell receptor beta chains from one sample sequenced in a study of T cell responses to AZD1222 COVID-19 vaccine. Clones were sequenced by immunoSEQ multiplex PCR, and TCRdb holds only the in-frame ones, with some missing. The table shows roughly 120,000 clones, with about 88% occurring only once. The sample here was peripheral blood, taken on day 0 of AZD1222 vaccination. The receptor source for this set is an adult in good health.

The chain couples TRBV2 to TRBJ2-5; D gene uncertain. The CDR3 spans 11 residues. Germline V gene data show CDR1 as SNHLY and CDR2 as FYNNEI. V was pared by 6 bases and J by 5 bases, with 7 bases between. The CDR3 nucleotides are TGTGCCAGCAGCCCCCAGGAGACCCAGTACTTC. Its protein is CASSPQETQYF.

The rearrangement links TRBV15 to TRBJ2-1; D unclear. This CDR3 region has 15 residues. Trimming removed 5 bases from V and 3 bases from J, with 14 bases in between. CDR1 and CDR2 from the germline V gene are LNHNV and YYDKDF (reference sequence). CDR3 in DNA: TGTGCCACCAGCCATCTTCAGGATTACTACAATGAGCAGTTCTTC. Translating gives CATSHLQDYYNEQFF.

The rearrangement links TRBV7-9 to TRBJ1-2; 7 positions match TRBD1. This CDR3 comprises 14 residues. Germline-derived CDR1 and CDR2 are SEHNR and FQNEAQ (reference sequence). Germline trimming cut 7 bases from V and 3 bases from J; bases unmatched to any gene: 8. For the CDR3, the DNA is TGTGCCAGCAAAATTTTGCAGGGGGACTATGGCTACACCTTC. As protein: CASKILQGDYGYTF.

The gene calls are TRBV27 and TRBJ2-7; 10 bases line up with TRBD2. With V trimmed by 2 bases and J by 3 bases, 4 bases remained unmatched. CDR1 is MNHEY and CDR2 is SMNVEV in the germline V gene (reference sequence). This CDR3 region has 15 residues. The CDR3, as DNA: TGTGCCAGCAGTTTAGTCCTAGCGGGAGTCTACGAGCAGTACTTC. This encodes CASSLVLAGVYEQYF.

The chain links TRBV6-1 to TRBJ2-1; D not certain. Trimming stripped 2 bases from V and 9 bases from J, with 14 bases between. Germline V lookup: CDR1 MNHNS, CDR2 SASEGT. The CDR3 contains 14 residues. In DNA form, the CDR3 reads TGTGCCAGCAGTGAATCACTAAGTCTCTCTGAGCAGTTCTTC. It specifies CASSESLSLSEQFF.

The chain has TRBV6-1 and TRBJ1-5; D unclear. The CDR3 consists of 14 residues. Trimming took 0 bases from V and 2 from J, leaving 5 bases between them. CDR1 MNHNS and CDR2 SASEGT come from the germline V gene. In nucleotides, the CDR3 is TGTGCCAGCAGTGAAGCTCCGGGCAATCAGCCCCAGCATTTT. It codes for CASSEAPGNQPQHF.

The chain recombines TRBV2 with TRBJ2-5; D is perhaps TRBD2 (6 bases). Germline V gene lookup returns CDR1 SNHLY and CDR2 FYNNEI. The CDR3 loop spans 14 amino acids. V was shortened by 6 bases and J by 1 base, with 12 bases between the two germline ends. The CDR3 is CASRERLGQETQYF. The CDR3 bases are TGTGCCAGCAGGGAGAGACTAGGCCAAGAGACCCAGTACTTC.

The chain has TRBV2 and TRBJ2-5; D perhaps matches TRBD2 (5 bases). CDR1 is SNHLY and CDR2 is FYNNEI in the germline V gene. Between the trimmed V and J ends, which lost 3 bases and 5 bases, there was a span of 13 bases. This CDR3 comprises 14 residues. For the CDR3, the DNA is TGTGCCAGCAGTGAGGACTGGCTCGGGGAGACCCAGTACTTC. This codes for CASSEDWLGETQYF.

This rearrangement joins TRBV11-3 to TRBJ1-6; D remains unclear. The CDR3 sequence is 12 residues long. In germline, CDR1 is SGHNT, CDR2 YENEEA. Trimming cost V 0 bases and J 12 bases, with 6 bases left between them. The CDR3 loop is CASSLDGGPLHF. CDR3 coding DNA: TGTGCCAGCAGCTTAGATGGCGGACCCCTCCACTTT.

V usage is TRBV28 and J usage is TRBJ1-5; D not resolved. The CDR3 sequence is 14 residues long. Germline values: CDR1 MDHEN, CDR2 SYDVKM. Trimming removed 1 base at V and 3 bases at J, with 7 bases between. This CDR3 reads CASSLLSDNQPQHF. CDR3 coding DNA: TGTGCCAGCAGTTTATTGTCCGACAATCAGCCCCAGCATTTT. The entire variable domain, with the rest obtained from reference TRBV28 and TRBJ1-5, is as follows: DVKVTQSSRYLVKRTGEKVFLECVQDMDHENMFWYRQDPGLGLRLIYFSYDVKMKEKGDIPEGYSVSREKKERFSLILESASTNQTSMYLCASSLLSDNQPQHFGDGTRLSIL.

This clone has just one count. The chain joins TRBV27 to TRBJ2-3, with TRBD2 identical over 10 bases. Germline CDR1 and CDR2: MNHEY and SMNVEV (reference sequence). The V segment lost 1 base and the J segment 6 bases; nucleotides outside the gene matches: 4. The CDR3 is 15 amino acids. The CDR3 spells CASSLWSGRDDTQYF. The CDR3 bases are TGTGCCAGCAGTTTATGGAGCGGGAGGGACGATACGCAGTATTTT.

The gene calls are TRBV3-1 (or the pseudogene TRBV3-2) and TRBJ2-7; TRBD2 agrees at 8 bases. From germline, CDR1 is LGHDT and CDR2 YNNKEL (reference sequence). The CDR3 length is 15 residues. V was clipped by 1 base and J by 1 base; unmatched bases: 3. The CDR3 loop is CASSQAGGPSYEQYF. DNA of the CDR3: TGTGCCAGCAGCCAAGCGGGAGGGCCTTCCTACGAGCAGTACTTC.

In its sample, this clone ranks as medium-sized (0.01 to 0.1%). V usage is TRBV3-1 (or the pseudogene TRBV3-2) and J usage is TRBJ2-3; no definite D call. Trimming left V 4 bases short and J 7 bases short, with 9 bases between. The germline CDR1 and CDR2 sequences are LGHDT and YNNKEL (reference sequence). The CDR3 totals 12 residues. CDR3: CASSLHMYTQYF. The CDR3 DNA sequence: TGTGCCAGCAGCCTCCACATGTATACGCAGTATTTT.

The chain is built from TRBV5-1 and TRBJ2-1, with 11 bases matching TRBD2. V shed 5 bases and J 2 bases; nucleotides not matched to a gene: 6. CDR3 size: 16 residues. In germline, CDR1 is SGHRS, CDR2 YFSETQ. The CDR3 region is CASRQMTSGAYNEQFF. CDR3 nucleotides: TGCGCCAGCAGACAGATGACTAGCGGGGCCTACAATGAGCAGTTCTTC. The whole variable domain, filled in from reference TRBV5-1 and TRBJ2-1, reads KAGVTQTPRYLIKTRGQQVTLSCSPISGHRSVSWYQQTPGQGLQFLFEYFSETQRNKGNFPGRFSGRQFSNSRSEMNVSTLELGDSALYLCASRQMTSGAYNEQFFGPGTRLTVL.

The gene calls are TRBV5-1 and TRBJ2-2, with 8 bases fitting TRBD1. Germline V gene data show CDR1 as SGHRS and CDR2 as YFSETQ. CDR3 length: 17 amino acids. J lost 0 bases, V lost 5 bases, and 9 bases had no gene match. CDR3 bases: TGCGCCAGCAGATCCGGGACAGGAACGGCGAACACCGGGGAGCTGTTTTTT. This sequence encodes CASRSGTGTANTGELFF.

The CDR3 DNA is TGTGCCAGCAGTTACCCCCGAACAGGGAACTATGGCTACACCTTC. Its protein product is CASSYPRTGNYGYTF. The V and J genes are TRBV6-5 and TRBJ1-2; D may be TRBD1 (6 bases). Germline CDR1 is MNHEY and CDR2 is SVGAGI. V lost 2 bases, J lost 2 bases, and 12 bases lay in between. This CDR3 comprises 15 residues.

The V gene is TRBV9, the J gene TRBJ1-3; no clear D. Per the germline V gene, CDR1 is SGDLS and CDR2 is YYNGEE. The CDR3 runs to 16 residues. With 3 bases removed from V and 0 bases from J, the gap between germline ends came to 13 bases. CDR3 in DNA: TGTGCCAGCAGCGGAACCGGAAGGCTCTCTGGAAACACCATATATTTT. Translated: CASSGTGRLSGNTIYF.

The chain has TRBV28 and TRBJ1-1; D unresolved. This CDR3 is 14 amino acids long. Germline CDR1 reads MDHEN; CDR2 reads SYDVKM. V lost 3 bases, J lost 0 bases, and 8 bases lay in between. The CDR3 nucleotides are TGTGCCAGCAGTTTGAGCCTCATGAACACTGAAGCTTTCTTT. Protein product: CASSLSLMNTEAFF.

This chain joins TRBV7-2 and TRBJ1-1; 9 bases map to TRBD1. Trimming cost V 1 base and J 4 bases; bases outside gene matches: 4. The length of the CDR3 is 15 residues. Per the germline V gene, CDR1 is SGHTA and CDR2 is FQGNSA. CDR3 bases: TGTGCCAGCAGCTTAGTAACGGACAGGGGCACTGAAGCTTTCTTT. Its translation is CASSLVTDRGTEAFF.

The chain combines TRBV28 with TRBJ2-3; D perhaps matches TRBD1 (5 bases). The CDR3 has 14 residues. V was pared by 10 bases and J by 2 bases, with 16 bases between. CDR1 is MDHEN and CDR2 is SYDVKM in the germline V gene. CDR3 loop: CAIADQGSTDTQYF. Written as DNA, the CDR3 is TGTGCCATCGCCGACCAGGGCTCCACAGATACGCAGTATTTT. Full variable domain (missing parts from reference TRBV28 and TRBJ2-3): DVKVTQSSRYLVKRTGEKVFLECVQDMDHENMFWYRQDPGLGLRLIYFSYDVKMKEKGDIPEGYSVSREKKERFSLILESASTNQTSMYLCAIADQGSTDTQYFGPGTRLTVL.

The chain couples TRBV11-3 to TRBJ2-7, with D possibly being TRBD1 (6 bases). Germline assignment: CDR1 SGHNT and CDR2 YENEEA. Trimming left V 3 bases short and J 3 bases short, with 9 bases between. This CDR3 has 13 residues. The DNA of the CDR3 is TGTGCCAGCAGCTTTGGACAGAACTACGAGCAGTACTTC. Protein sequence: CASSFGQNYEQYF.

About this clone itself: Other DNA variants within this sample encode the same CDR3. The rearrangement joins TRBV5-1 to TRBJ2-1; D may correspond to TRBD1 or TRBD2 (6 bases each). The CDR3 sequence is 13 residues long. V lost 0 bases, J lost 8 bases, and 9 bases lay in between. Germline V CDR1 and CDR2: SGHRS, YFSETQ. The CDR3 loop reads CASSLVGGHEQFF. The CDR3 DNA is TGCGCCAGCAGCTTGGTGGGGGGCCATGAGCAGTTCTTC.

The J gene is TRBJ1-6, the V gene TRBV24-1; 7 positions agree with TRBD1. The ends lost 2 bases at V and 6 bases at J; junction bases unmatched: 9. Germline assignment: CDR1 KGHDR and CDR2 SFDVKD. The CDR3 is made up of 17 amino acids. The CDR3 sequence is CATSDSVEGASNSPLHF. Here the CDR3 DNA reads TGTGCCACCAGTGATTCCGTTGAGGGGGCTAGTAATTCACCCCTCCACTTT.

The rearrangement uses TRBV27 and TRBJ1-2, with D tentatively TRBD1 (5 bases). The ends were cut back, 6 bases at V and 3 bases at J, with 14 bases in the middle. The CDR3 totals 14 residues. CDR1 MNHEY and CDR2 SMNVEV come from the germline V gene (reference sequence). The CDR3 here is CASSDRLGDYGYTF. The CDR3 DNA is TGTGCCAGCAGCGACCGCTTAGGGGACTATGGCTACACCTTC.

The chain carries TRBV27 and TRBJ2-2, with D perhaps TRBD1 (5 bases). CDR3 length: 16 amino acids. Germline assignment: CDR1 MNHEY and CDR2 SMNVEV (reference sequence). Trimming shortened V by 0 bases and J by 1 base, and 9 bases separated the two germline ends. DNA for the CDR3: TGTGCCAGCAGTTTATCGACAGAGGTGAACACCGGGGAGCTGTTTTTT. Its translation: CASSLSTEVNTGELFF.

Here the CDR3 DNA reads TGTGCCAGCACCTACGACACATCAAGCAATCAGCCCCAGCATTTT. Amino acid sequence: CASTYDTSSNQPQHF. The V gene is TRBV2, the J gene TRBJ1-5; D not certain. Looked up from germline, CDR1 is SNHLY and CDR2 is FYNNEI. Trimming pared 7 bases from V and 1 base from J, leaving 14 bases between. This CDR3 comprises 15 residues.

The chain joins TRBV6-4 to TRBJ2-1, with TRBD2 matching 8 bases. This CDR3 region has 15 residues. The germline gives CDR1 MRHNA, CDR2 SNTAGT. The ends lost 7 bases at V and 1 base at J; junction bases unmatched: 6. CDR3 amino acids: CASTSIAGSYNEQFF. The CDR3 DNA sequence: TGTGCCAGCACATCTATAGCGGGGTCCTACAATGAGCAGTTCTTC.

The chain couples TRBV18 to TRBJ1-1; D ambiguous. The germline V gene encodes CDR1 KGHSH and CDR2 LQKENI. V was cut by 2 bases and J by 1 base, with 14 bases left in between. The CDR3 runs to 16 residues. This chain's CDR3 is CASSPDLRFQNTEAFF. For the CDR3, the DNA is TGTGCCAGCTCACCAGATCTCAGGTTTCAGAACACTGAAGCTTTCTTT.

The V gene is TRBV3-1 (or the pseudogene TRBV3-2), the J gene TRBJ1-5; D ambiguous. Looked up from germline, CDR1 is LGHDT and CDR2 is YNNKEL (reference sequence). Trimming left V 0 bases short and J 5 bases short, with 5 bases between. The CDR3 runs 13 residues. The CDR3 loop reads CASSQDRDQPQHF. In DNA, the CDR3 is TGTGCCAGCAGCCAAGATCGGGATCAGCCCCAGCATTTT.